This TCR beta chain comes out of a study of blood T cells in healthy people across ages. This clonotype was observed at least ten times. It was with a sample-barcoded 5' primer and a J-beta primer mix that a second PCR of roughly 6 to 12 cycles was run. TCRdb reprocessed the 5' RACE reads with MiXCR, giving one entry per CDR3 protein. The sample shows some 560,000 distinct CDR3 sequences, roughly a quarter of them seen only once. Trimming removed 2 bases from V and 2 bases from J, with 7 bases in between. CDR3 size: 14 residues. The germline gives CDR1 SEHNR, CDR2 FQNEAQ (reference sequence). Each sample gave at least 6.5 million isolated PBMCs. These data are also associated with another study on T cells of mothers and their children.

The sequencing sample was made of blood. The sequence was collected from a boy between 2 and 10 years old in good health. The chain carries TRBV7-9 and TRBJ2-1; D may be TRBD1 or TRBD2 (5 bases each). CDR3 protein: CASSLSGPYNEQFF. DNA for the CDR3: TGTGCCAGCAGCTTATCGGGACCCTACAATGAGCAGTTCTTC.